This T cell receptor (beta chain) was found in a study of identical twins. General study findings and limits: Abundant beta clonotypes from cord blood had fewer insertions, unlike memory repertoires, which showed none.

With regard to this clonotype: Its target is not known.

The length of the CDR3 is 13 residues. Germline V gene sequence: CDR1 DFQATT, CDR2 SNEGSKA (reference sequence). Trimming left V 3 bases short and J 0 bases short, with 6 bases between. TCRdb passed the 5' RACE reads through MiXCR, listing each CDR3 protein once. The profile shows 400,000 to 600,000 distinct CDR3 sequences, about 20% of them singletons. The same data also contributed to another study, on yellow fever vaccine responses in identical twins.

The source material was CD4+ T cells sorted from blood. V gene TRBV20-1 combines with J gene TRBJ2-4; D not resolved. The receptor was isolated from a woman under 30 in good health. CDR3 in amino acids: CSARGIAKNIQYF. The CDR3 region has the DNA TGCAGTGCTAGGGGGATAGCCAAAAACATTCAGTACTTC.